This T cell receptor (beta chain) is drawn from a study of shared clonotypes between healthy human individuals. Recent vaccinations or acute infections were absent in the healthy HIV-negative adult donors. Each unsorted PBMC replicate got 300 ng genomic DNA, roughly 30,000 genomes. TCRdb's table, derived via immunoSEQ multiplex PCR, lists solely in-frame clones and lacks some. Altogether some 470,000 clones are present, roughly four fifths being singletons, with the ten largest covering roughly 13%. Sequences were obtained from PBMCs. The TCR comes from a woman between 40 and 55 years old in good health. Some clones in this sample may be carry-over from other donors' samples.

The CDR3 protein is CASSSADTQYF. In DNA form, the CDR3 reads TGTGCCAGCAGCTCCGCAGATACGCAGTATTTT. This rearrangement joins TRBV7-9 to TRBJ2-3; no reliable D call. Germline assignment: CDR1 SEHNR and CDR2 FQNEAQ (reference sequence). With 4 bases removed from V and 4 bases from J, the gap between germline ends came to 3 bases. This CDR3 has 11 amino acids.